This TCR beta chain is drawn from a study of CD8+ T cells in alopecia areata. The treatment was: oral pan-JAK inhibitor, 5-10 mg twice daily. cDNA reverse transcribed from extracted RNA served as the sequencing template. Sequencing was performed with immunoSEQ multiplex PCR; in TCRdb, only in-frame clones are kept and a portion is missing. The table records about 180,000 clones, less than 70% of them present only once. This CDR3 has 15 residues. Germline CDR1 is SGHRS and CDR2 is YFSETQ. V lost 0 bases and J lost 0, with 9 bases in between. Specimen: CD8+ T cells sorted from blood, collected at week 24, from a patient treated with tofacitinib. The J gene is TRBJ1-2, the V gene TRBV5-1, with D possibly being TRBD1 (6 bases). The clonotype originates from a human donor with alopecia areata. CDR3 protein: CASSLVGTPNYGYTF. The CDR3 nucleotides read TGCGCCAGCAGCTTGGTTGGGACACCTAACTATGGCTACACCTTC. Using reference TRBV5-1 and TRBJ1-2 for the parts outside the CDR3, the full variable domain is KAGVTQTPRYLIKTRGQQVTLSCSPISGHRSVSWYQQTPGQGLQFLFEYFSETQRNKGNFPGRFSGRQFSNSRSEMNVSTLELGDSALYLCASSLVGTPNYGYTFGSGTRLTVV.